These T cell receptor beta chains were read from a single sample in a study of T cell repertoires in cytomegalovirus infection. A single record per CDR3 protein comes from TCRdb applying MiXCR to the reads. The data hold some 270,000 distinct CDR3 sequences, with around 20% observed a single time. No antigen has been identified for these receptors. The material was cultured PBMCs, obtained from culture after CMV antigen stimulation. These receptors were collected from a human donor in good health (CMV status not recorded). Some clones in this sample may be carry-over from other donors' samples. CDR3s include the opening cysteine and the closing phenylalanine or tryptophan. Each record gives: clone size, CDR3 length, J gene, D gene, V gene, CDR3 protein, CDR3 DNA. D genes are given only for firm matches. A clone size is listed for some rows: how often the clone was seen (once, few, many), or a class if it is expanded.

few 15 TRBJ2-5 . TRBV19 CASSIDSGSGETQYF TGTGCCAGTAGTATAGATTCAGGGTCGGGAGAGACCCAGTACTTC
. 14 TRBJ2-7 . TRBV2 CASCGGDPPYEQYF TGTGCCAGCTGCGGGGGCGATCCTCCCTACGAGCAGTACTTC
. 11 TRBJ2-1 . TRBV6-6 CASREGPEQFF TGTGCCAGCAGGGAGGGCCCTGAGCAGTTCTTC
few 13 TRBJ1-5 . TRBV11-2 CASSLNEMQPQHF TGTGCCAGCAGCTTAAACGAGATGCAGCCCCAGCATTTT
many 15 TRBJ2-5 TRBD1 TRBV7-6 CASSANRGRRETQYF TGTGCCAGCAGCGCCAACAGGGGACGGAGGGAGACCCAGTACTTC
. 15 TRBJ1-6 TRBD1 TRBV5-4 CASSLGRGPNSPLHF TGTGCCAGCAGCTTGGGCAGGGGGCCTAATTCACCCCTCCACTTT
few 14 TRBJ1-2 . TRBV7-9 CASSRDRDPYGYTF TGTGCCAGCAGCCGTGACAGAGACCCTTATGGCTACACCTTC
. 14 TRBJ1-2 . TRBV5-6 CASSPRTANYGYTF TGTGCCAGCAGCCCACGAACAGCTAACTATGGCTACACCTTC
few 24 TRBJ2-2 TRBD2 TRBV7-2 CASSLGGTAAWTSGRAQNTGELFF TGTGCCAGCAGCTTAGGGGGGACAGCGGCCTGGACTAGCGGGAGGGCCCAGAACACCGGGGAGCTGTTTTTT
many 12 TRBJ2-3 . TRBV7-2 CASLTHTDTQYF TGTGCCAGCTTGACTCACACAGATACGCAGTATTTT
many 14 TRBJ1-1 . TRBV7-2 CASSRQVTNTEAFF TGTGCCAGCAGCCGACAGGTCACGAACACTGAAGCTTTCTTT
many 12 TRBJ2-1 TRBD1 TRBV7-6 CASSPTGREQFF TGTGCCAGCAGCCCGACAGGGAGAGAGCAGTTCTTC
. 16 TRBJ1-3 . TRBV7-9 CASSKRPGQPGNTIYF TGTGCCAGCAGTAAGAGACCGGGACAACCAGGAAACACCATATATTTT
many 15 TRBJ2-1 . TRBV12-3/TRBV12-4 CASSSDSPFYNEQFF TGTGCCAGCAGTTCAGACAGTCCTTTTTACAATGAGCAGTTCTTC
. 15 TRBJ2-1 TRBD1 TRBV12-3/TRBV12-4 CASSLPGQGADEQFF TGTGCCAGCAGCCTACCGGGACAGGGGGCCGATGAGCAGTTCTTC
once 14 TRBJ2-3 . TRBV7-8 CASSAISRTDTQYF TGTGCCAGCAGCGCCATATCGCGCACAGATACGCAGTATTTT
. 15 TRBJ1-4 TRBD1 TRBV7-9 CASRPGTGPDRKLFF TGTGCCAGCAGACCAGGGACAGGTCCTGATCGAAAACTGTTTTTT
many 14 TRBJ1-4 . TRBV18 CASSRTATNEKLFF TGTGCCAGCTCGCGGACAGCAACTAATGAAAAACTGTTTTTT
. 12 TRBJ2-5 . TRBV10-3 CAISEIGETQYF TGTGCCATCAGTGAAATTGGAGAGACCCAGTACTTC
many 13 TRBJ1-2 . TRBV27 CASSLLGNYGYTF TGTGCCAGCAGTTTACTTGGAAACTATGGCTACACCTTC
. 12 TRBJ2-3 . TRBV2 CASGDDTDTQYF TGTGCCAGCGGCGACGACACAGATACGCAGTATTTT
many 15 TRBJ1-5 . TRBV7-2 CASSPRGTANQPQHF TGTGCCAGCAGCCCCCGTGGGACGGCTAATCAGCCCCAGCATTTT
many 17 TRBJ2-1 TRBD2 TRBV7-2 CASSFREGLMTYNEQFF TGTGCCAGCAGCTTTCGGGAGGGCCTTATGACCTACAATGAGCAGTTCTTC
many 16 TRBJ2-3 . TRBV7-6 CASSLGARSSTDTQYF TGTGCCAGCAGCCTAGGAGCTCGGAGTAGCACAGATACGCAGTATTTT
. 15 TRBJ2-1 TRBD2 TRBV6-6 CASSYLREGPNEQFF TGTGCCAGCAGTTATTTGAGGGAGGGCCCTAATGAGCAGTTCTTC
. 13 TRBJ2-1 . TRBV11-3 CASSLGLGSEQFF TGTGCCAGCAGCTTAGGACTAGGGAGCGAGCAGTTCTTC
. 18 TRBJ2-3 TRBD2 TRBV9 CASSVVSGSGAATDTQYF TGTGCCAGCAGCGTAGTTAGTGGGAGCGGGGCCGCCACAGATACGCAGTATTTT
few 13 TRBJ1-2 . TRBV5-4 CASSFRAGPGYTF TGTGCCAGCAGCTTCCGTGCGGGCCCTGGCTACACCTTC
. 15 TRBJ2-3 . TRBV10-3 CAISVSGGDTDTQYF TGTGCCATCAGTGTATCGGGGGGCGACACAGATACGCAGTATTTT
. 17 TRBJ2-2 . TRBV20-1 CSARDPSGTANTGELFF TGCAGTGCTAGAGATCCTTCTGGGACCGCGAACACCGGGGAGCTGTTTTTT
. 14 TRBJ2-1 . TRBV10-3 CATIPGLTYNEQFF TGTGCCACCATCCCGGGACTGACTTACAATGAGCAGTTCTTC